This entry is about one TCR beta chain. This entry belongs to a study of blood T cell repertoires in COVID-19. Study-wide background: Sites across the United States, Italy and Spain contributed samples from acute and convalescent COVID-19. The cDNA or gDNA used as material had been derived from T cells, B-cell-depleted T cells, or PBMCs.

Methods used by the authors: Nucleated cell counts were estimated from reference gene primer amplification. Measured with immunoSEQ multiplex PCR; TCRdb has only the in-frame clones, and not every one. V and J calls and clone size are copied from that table; D and trimming were computed from the DNA. Among 300,000 to 350,000 clones, about 85% were seen once, and the ten largest hold roughly 2%. The sequencing sample was made of peripheral blood. The TCR comes from a man younger than 30 with active or convalescent COVID-19.

CDR3 sequence (DNA): TGCGCCAGCAGCCAAGATCGAGGCGGGAGGGCGGGTATGTCAGAGCAGTTCTTC. This translates into CASSQDRGGRAGMSEQFF. This rearrangement joins TRBV4-1 to TRBJ2-1; 9 bases are shared with TRBD2. CDR1 is MGHRA and CDR2 is YSYEKL in the germline V gene. V trimming: 0 bases; J trimming: 10 bases; junction bases outside the gene matches: 16. The CDR3 runs 18 residues.